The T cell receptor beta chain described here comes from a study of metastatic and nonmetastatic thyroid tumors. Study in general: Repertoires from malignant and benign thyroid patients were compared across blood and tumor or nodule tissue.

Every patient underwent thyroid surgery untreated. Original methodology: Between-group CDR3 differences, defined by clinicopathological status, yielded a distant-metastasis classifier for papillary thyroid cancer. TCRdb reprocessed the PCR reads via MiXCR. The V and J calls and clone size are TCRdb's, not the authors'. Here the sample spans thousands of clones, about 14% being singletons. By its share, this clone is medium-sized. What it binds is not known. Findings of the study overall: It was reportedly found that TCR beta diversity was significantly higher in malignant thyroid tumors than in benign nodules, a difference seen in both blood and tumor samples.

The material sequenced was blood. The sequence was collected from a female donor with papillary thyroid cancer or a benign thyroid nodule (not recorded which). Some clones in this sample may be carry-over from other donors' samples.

The CDR3 DNA reads TGTGCCTTGGACGTCGACAGGGGTACCTACGAGCAGTACTTC. Protein product: CALDVDRGTYEQYF. The chain joins TRBV30 to TRBJ2-7; 8 bases agree with TRBD1. Germline CDR1 is GTSNPN and CDR2 is SVGIG (reference sequence). V lost 7 bases to trimming and J lost 2 bases; unmatched junction nucleotides: 10. The length of the CDR3 is 14 residues.